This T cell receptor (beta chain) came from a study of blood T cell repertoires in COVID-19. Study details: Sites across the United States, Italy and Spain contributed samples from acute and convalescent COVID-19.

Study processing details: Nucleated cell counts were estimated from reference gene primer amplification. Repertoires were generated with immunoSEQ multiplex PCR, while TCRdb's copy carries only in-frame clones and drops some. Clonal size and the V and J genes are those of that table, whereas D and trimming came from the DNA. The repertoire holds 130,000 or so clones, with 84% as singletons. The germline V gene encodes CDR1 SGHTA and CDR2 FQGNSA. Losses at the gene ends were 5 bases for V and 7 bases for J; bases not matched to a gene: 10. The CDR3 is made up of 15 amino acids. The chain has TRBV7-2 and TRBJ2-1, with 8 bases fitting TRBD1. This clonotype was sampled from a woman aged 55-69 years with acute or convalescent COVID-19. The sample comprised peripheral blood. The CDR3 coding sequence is TGTGCCAGCAGCCCGGGGACAGGAGTTTGGAATGAGCAGTTCTTC. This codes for CASSPGTGVWNEQFF.